This T cell receptor (beta chain) was profiled in a study of T cells after yellow fever vaccination. About the research overall: With SMART-Seq v4 Ultra Low Input, the fractions containing low cell numbers were prepared.

Conversion of TCR transcripts into cDNA relied on 5'RACE template switching, which added a universal primer site and UMIs. TCRdb called the 5' RACE reads again in MiXCR, with one record for every CDR3 protein. This table holds more than 450,000 distinct CDR3 sequences, about a fifth found once. The study, taken as a whole, reports: High-abundance clonotypes from the bulk population could contaminate FACS-sorted repertoires. Most clones from primary vaccination were detected again post-booster (about 95% CD4, 88% CD8).

As regards this clonotype: As yet, its antigen is unknown.

V lost 1 base and J 12 bases, leaving 12 bases between the germline ends. Germline-derived CDR1 and CDR2 are MDHEN and SYDVKM. CDR3 size: 12 residues. This clonotype originated in a man aged 18 to 35 who received the YFV17D yellow fever vaccine. The chain recombines TRBV28 with TRBJ1-1; unclear D gene. This specimen was PBMCs, taken 21 days after the first yellow fever vaccination. The CDR3 loop is CASSLYRRESFF. CDR3 nucleotides: TGTGCCAGCAGTTTATATCGCCGAGAGTCTTTCTTT.